The 30 T cell receptor beta chains below all came from one sample that was sequenced in a study of PD-1 blockade in classical Hodgkin lymphoma. Generated by immunoSEQ multiplex PCR, the TCRdb table keeps only in-frame clones and is missing some. The table records about 100,000 clones, roughly nine tenths of them present only once. Every patient experienced relapse after autologous stem cell transplantation, and brentuximab vedotin exposure varied. The specimen was peripheral blood mononuclear cells (PBMCs), collected before the second cycle of nivolumab. These receptors all stem from a human donor with classical Hodgkin lymphoma.

V and J are TRBV11-2 and TRBJ2-7; D ambiguous. Germline CDR1 SGHAT, CDR2 FQNNGV. Trimming shortened V by 1 base and J by 6 bases, and 19 bases separated the two germline ends. This CDR3 is 16 amino acids long. CDR3 sequence reads: CASSLGLDPLMSEQYF. CDR3 nucleotides: TGTGCCAGCAGCTTAGGACTCGACCCCCTAATGAGCGAGCAGTACTTC.

V gene TRBV19 combines with J gene TRBJ2-7; TRBD1 matches at 10 bases. V dropped 3 bases and J dropped 3; count of bases not matched to a gene: 2. Germline V gives CDR1 LNHDA, CDR2 SQIVND (reference sequence). The CDR3 totals 14 residues. CDR3 in DNA: TGTGCCAGTAGTATGGGGACAGGGGACTACGAGCAGTACTTC. Residues: CASSMGTGDYEQYF.

This chain connects TRBV4-2 to TRBJ2-7; 9 nucleotides line up with TRBD2. After removal of 4 bases from V and 7 bases from J, the junction contained 14 bases not matched to a gene. CDR1 is LGHNA, CDR2 YNFKEQ, per germline. The CDR3 totals 16 residues. CDR3 loop: CASSPGGSGGRVEQYF. In nucleotides, the CDR3 is TGTGCCAGCAGCCCAGGCGGTAGCGGGGGAAGGGTAGAGCAGTACTTC.

The rearrangement links TRBV4-1 to TRBJ1-4, with 8 bases matching TRBD1. With 1 base clipped from V and 7 bases from J, the junction kept 5 bases outside the gene matches. Germline V CDR1 and CDR2: MGHRA, YSYEKL. CDR3 length: 15 amino acids. The CDR3 region has the DNA TGCGCCAGCAGCCAAGTTGGCACAGGGGGTGAAAAACTGTTTTTT. Translating it yields CASSQVGTGGEKLFF.

The chain recombines TRBV5-1 with TRBJ2-3; TRBD2 agrees at 8 bases. The CDR3 spans 19 residues. V gave up 3 bases and J gave up 2 bases; unmatched junction bases: 17. Germline CDR1 and CDR2: SGHRS and YFSETQ. The CDR3 reads CASSSAPAGAWSHTDTQYF. The CDR3 DNA is TGCGCCAGCAGCTCCGCCCCAGCGGGAGCATGGAGTCACACAGATACGCAGTATTTT.

CDR3 residues: CASSSQTTYEQYF. Written as DNA, the CDR3 is TGTGCCAGCAGCTCCCAGACCACCTACGAGCAGTACTTC. The V call is TRBV6-5, the J call TRBJ2-7; D call uncertain. The V gene's germline CDR1 is MNHEY and CDR2 SVGAGI. The length of the CDR3 is 13 residues. V was cut by 6 bases and J by 2 bases, with 11 bases left in between.

CDR3 sequence reads: CASSPLGLAGTQETQYF. For the CDR3, the DNA is TGTGCCAGCTCACCACTAGGACTAGCTGGAACACAAGAGACCCAGTACTTC. The chain has TRBV18 and TRBJ2-5; 8 bases fit TRBD2. This CDR3 has 17 residues. Germline CDR1 KGHSH, CDR2 LQKENI. The trim removed 1 base at V and 2 bases at J, leaving 9 bases unmatched.

The chain links TRBV11-2 to TRBJ2-1, with TRBD2 matching 10 bases. V lost 5 bases to trimming and J lost 10 bases; unmatched junction nucleotides: 11. Germline-derived CDR1 and CDR2 are SGHAT and FQNNGV. This CDR3 comprises 15 residues. CDR3 region: CASSGRLAGAGEQFF. The CDR3 DNA reads as TGTGCCAGCAGCGGTCGCCTAGCGGGAGCGGGAGAGCAGTTCTTC.

About this clone itself: An end of the junction differs from the germline gene, which may be a read error. This chain joins TRBV4-3 and TRBJ2-7; no clear D gene. From germline, CDR1 is LGHNA and CDR2 YSLEER. The CDR3 covers 9 residues. The CDR3 reads CASSQDMWF. The CDR3 DNA follows: TGCGCCAGCAGCCAAGACATGTGGTTC.

This clone was counted only a few times. V gene TRBV7-2 combines with J gene TRBJ2-5; D remains ambiguous. Germline CDR1 SGHTA, CDR2 FQGNSA. The CDR3 contains 14 residues. V lost 1 base, J lost 2 bases, and 8 bases lay in between. CDR3 sequence reads: CASSLGGSQETQYF. For the CDR3, the DNA is TGTGCCAGCAGCTTAGGTGGTTCACAAGAGACCCAGTACTTC. Looking up the rest from reference TRBV7-2 and TRBJ2-5 gives the full variable domain: GAGVSQSPSNKVTEKGKDVELRCDPISGHTALYWYRQSLGQGLEFLIYFQGNSAPDKSGLPSDRFSAERTGGSVSTLTIQRTQQEDSAVYLCASSLGGSQETQYFGPGTRLLVL.

This clone was counted a single time. The rearrangement uses TRBV28 and TRBJ1-1; D gene ambiguous. The germline V gene has CDR1 MDHEN and CDR2 SYDVKM. V lost 5 bases to trimming and J lost 6 bases, with 7 bases between them. The length of the CDR3 is 11 residues. The CDR3 sequence is CASSRTSEAFF. Written as DNA, the CDR3 is TGTGCCAGCAGTCGGACTTCTGAAGCTTTCTTT. Filled out from reference TRBV28 and TRBJ1-1, the complete variable domain reads DVKVTQSSRYLVKRTGEKVFLECVQDMDHENMFWYRQDPGLGLRLIYFSYDVKMKEKGDIPEGYSVSREKKERFSLILESASTNQTSMYLCASSRTSEAFFGQGTRLTVV.

The CDR3 loop reads CASSLEPSYNEQFF. CDR3 in DNA: TGTGCCAGCAGCTTAGAGCCTAGCTACAATGAGCAGTTCTTC. The V and J genes are TRBV7-2 and TRBJ2-1, with no clear D. V was pared by 1 base and J by 3 bases, with 7 bases between. CDR3 length equals 14 residues. The germline V gene encodes CDR1 SGHTA and CDR2 FQGNSA.

The chain is built from TRBV6-1 and TRBJ2-1, with 7 bases fitting TRBD2. The CDR3 loop spans 12 amino acids. The junction had 4 bases not matched to a gene; V was cut back by 7 bases and J by 7 bases. CDR1 is MNHNS and CDR2 is SASEGT in the germline V gene. DNA for the CDR3: TGTGCCAGCATGCCTAGCGGTAATGAGCAGTTCTTC. This gives the protein CASMPSGNEQFF.

The CDR3 DNA reads TGTGCCTGGAGTAGTGTGGGGGGAACGCAGTATTTT. It is translated as CAWSSVGGTQYF. V usage is TRBV30 and J usage is TRBJ2-3; TRBD2 might be the D (6 bases). Germline CDR1 reads GTSNPN; CDR2 reads SVGIG (reference sequence). This CDR3 has 12 residues. Trimming pared 2 bases from V and 9 bases from J, leaving 12 bases between.

V gene TRBV4-2 combines with J gene TRBJ2-5; D remains unclear. The V end lost 0 bases, the J end lost 6 bases, and 14 bases lay between the germline ends. The CDR3 is 15 residues long. From germline, CDR1 is LGHNA and CDR2 YNFKEQ. In DNA, the CDR3 is TGTGCCAGCAGCCAAGATCTGGGGTACCCAAAGACCCAGTACTTC. Its translation: CASSQDLGYPKTQYF.

The V call is TRBV9, the J call TRBJ1-2, with D perhaps matching TRBD1 (5 bases). From germline, CDR1 is SGDLS and CDR2 YYNGEE. Trimming stripped 2 bases from V and 7 bases from J, with 18 bases between. This CDR3 region has 15 residues. The CDR3 DNA follows: TGTGCCAGCAGCGTTAATTCGGGGGGACTGGTTGGCTACACCTTC. It yields the protein CASSVNSGGLVGYTF.

A few counts support this clone. This chain links TRBV19 with TRBJ1-1; D not certain. The CDR3 loop spans 14 amino acids. V gave up 3 bases and J gave up 1 base, with 9 bases separating them. Germline V CDR1 and CDR2: LNHDA, SQIVND (reference sequence). DNA for the CDR3: TGTGCCAGTAGTATGTGGTCCACGAACACTGAAGCTTTCTTT. This encodes CASSMWSTNTEAFF. The complete variable domain, with remaining parts taken from reference TRBV19 and TRBJ1-1, reads DGGITQSPKYLFRKEGQNVTLSCEQNLNHDAMYWYRQDPGQGLRLIYYSQIVNDFQKGDIAEGYSVSREKKESFPLTVTSAQKNPTAFYLCASSMWSTNTEAFFGQGTRLTVV.

This sequence joins TRBV28 and TRBJ2-7; tentative D call: TRBD1 (5 bases). Germline CDR1 and CDR2: MDHEN and SYDVKM. This CDR3 is built from 14 residues. Trimming removed 3 bases from V and 2 bases from J, with 11 bases in between. Here the CDR3 DNA reads TGTGCCAGCAGTTTCTTTAGGGGCCCCTACGAGCAGTACTTC. Amino acids: CASSFFRGPYEQYF. Drawing the rest from reference TRBV28 and TRBJ2-7, the complete variable domain is DVKVTQSSRYLVKRTGEKVFLECVQDMDHENMFWYRQDPGLGLRLIYFSYDVKMKEKGDIPEGYSVSREKKERFSLILESASTNQTSMYLCASSFFRGPYEQYFGPGTRLTVT.

The chain carries TRBV27 and TRBJ2-3; D may be TRBD2 (5 bases). CDR3 size: 15 residues. CDR1 and CDR2 from the germline V gene are MNHEY and SMNVEV (reference sequence). The V and J ends lost 3 bases and 4 bases respectively, with 14 bases between them. The CDR3 spells CASSFASLPADTQYF. DNA of the CDR3: TGTGCCAGCAGTTTTGCTAGCCTTCCCGCAGATACGCAGTATTTT.

This clone has only a few counts. The sample carries other DNA sequences with the same CDR3. The V and J genes are TRBV7-9 and TRBJ1-1; D is ambiguous. CDR3 length: 13 amino acids. Between the trimmed V and J ends, which lost 0 bases and 1 base, there was a span of 3 bases. Germline V gives CDR1 SEHNR, CDR2 FQNEAQ (reference sequence). In nucleotides, the CDR3 is TGTGCCAGCAGCTTAGCCCCGAACACTGAAGCTTTCTTT. Translated, it gives CASSLAPNTEAFF.

The rearrangement uses TRBV25-1 and TRBJ2-2, with 7 bases matching TRBD2. The CDR3 is 18 amino acids. Germline V lookup: CDR1 MGHDK, CDR2 SYGVNS. Germline trimming cut 7 bases from V and 0 bases from J; bases unmatched to any gene: 14. The CDR3 nucleotides read TGTGCCAGCACCCTATCGGCGGGACTACCCCCGAACACCGGGGAGCTGTTTTTT. Its protein is CASTLSAGLPPNTGELFF.

This clone occurred once. The V and J genes are TRBV5-1 and TRBJ1-4, with D possibly being TRBD1 (5 bases). The CDR3 covers 17 residues. Trimming took 6 bases from V and 1 from J, leaving 19 bases between them. Germline V gives CDR1 SGHRS, CDR2 YFSETQ. The CDR3 sequence is CASTSGGTVGTNEKLFF. DNA for the CDR3: TGCGCCAGCACCTCGGGGGGGACCGTCGGAACTAATGAAAAACTGTTTTTT.

The chain joins TRBV5-6 to TRBJ2-1, with no clear D. V lost 2 bases and J lost 7, with 13 bases in between. Germline CDR1 is SGHDT and CDR2 is YYEEEE. The CDR3 totals 14 residues. This chain's CDR3 is CASSLLSLGNEQFF. CDR3 nucleotide sequence: TGTGCCAGCAGCTTATTATCTCTGGGGAATGAGCAGTTCTTC.

The J gene is TRBJ2-7, the V gene TRBV7-2; D perhaps matches TRBD2 (5 bases). The CDR3 consists of 13 residues. Trimming shortened V by 4 bases and J by 9 bases, and 16 bases separated the two germline ends. Germline V CDR1 and CDR2: SGHTA, FQGNSA. In nucleotides, the CDR3 is TGTGCCAGCAGCTACGAGCCGGGGTTTAGGCAGTACTTC. It codes for CASSYEPGFRQYF.

The chain carries TRBV2 and TRBJ2-2; TRBD2 aligns across 7 bases. The CDR3 has 14 amino acids. V lost 7 bases, J lost 0 bases, and 2 bases stayed unmatched. Germline V lookup: CDR1 SNHLY, CDR2 FYNNEI. CDR3 sequence (DNA): TGTGCCAGCATACTAGCGCCGAACACCGGGGAGCTGTTTTTT. Amino acids: CASILAPNTGELFF.

V usage is TRBV5-1 and J usage is TRBJ1-5; 7 positions agree with TRBD1. CDR3 length equals 13 residues. Germline V CDR1 and CDR2: SGHRS, YFSETQ. V was clipped by 2 bases and J by 9 bases; unmatched bases: 5. Here the CDR3 DNA reads TGCGCCAGCAGCTTACAGGGGAGTACGCCCCAGCATTTT. Translated, it gives CASSLQGSTPQHF.

This clone came up once. The genes are TRBV18 and TRBJ2-1; D uncertain. Germline assignment: CDR1 KGHSH and CDR2 LQKENI. Trimming cost V 3 bases and J 7 bases, with 10 bases left between them. This CDR3 has 13 residues. CDR3 in DNA: TGTGCCAGCTCACCGGCGGCGGCGAATGAGCAGTTCTTC. Amino acid sequence: CASSPAAANEQFF.

The chain is built from TRBV27 and TRBJ2-3, with unresolved D. This CDR3 is 16 amino acids long. CDR1 MNHEY and CDR2 SMNVEV come from the germline V gene (reference sequence). V lost 1 base, J lost 4 bases, and 15 bases lay in between. CDR3 bases: TGTGCCAGCAGTTTATTGGGGTCGGGCACGCCAGATACGCAGTATTTT. The encoded protein is CASSLLGSGTPDTQYF.

This clone was picked up one time. The chain couples TRBV19 to TRBJ1-2, with D unresolved. This CDR3 contains 12 residues. Trimming removed 5 bases from V and 8 bases from J, with 12 bases in between. Looked up from germline, CDR1 is LNHDA and CDR2 is SQIVND (reference sequence). Here the CDR3 DNA reads TGTGCCAGTAGTTATTGGGCGTGGGGCTACACCTTC. Residues: CASSYWAWGYTF.

The chain has TRBV30 and TRBJ2-1; TRBD2 aligns across 7 bases. The CDR3 extends over 18 amino acids. Germline assignment: CDR1 GTSNPN and CDR2 SVGIG (reference sequence). V lost 4 bases and J lost 0; bases outside the gene matches: 15. CDR3 sequence (DNA): TGTGCCTGGACGGGACTATCAAGGCGTAGTGCCTCCTACAATGAGCAGTTCTTC. Amino acid sequence: CAWTGLSRRSASYNEQFF.